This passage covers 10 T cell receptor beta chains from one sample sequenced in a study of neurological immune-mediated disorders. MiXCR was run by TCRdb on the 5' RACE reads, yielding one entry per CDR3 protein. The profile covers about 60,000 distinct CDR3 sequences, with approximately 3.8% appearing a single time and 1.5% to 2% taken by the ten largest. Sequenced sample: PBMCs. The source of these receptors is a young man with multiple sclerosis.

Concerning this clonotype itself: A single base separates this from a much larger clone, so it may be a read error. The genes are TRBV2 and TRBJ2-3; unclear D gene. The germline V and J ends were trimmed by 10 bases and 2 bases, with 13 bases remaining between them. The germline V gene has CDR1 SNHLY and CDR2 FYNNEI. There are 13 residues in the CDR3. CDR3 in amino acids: CATHLEITDTQYF. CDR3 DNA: TGTGCCACCCATCTTGAAATCACAGATACGCAGTATTTT.

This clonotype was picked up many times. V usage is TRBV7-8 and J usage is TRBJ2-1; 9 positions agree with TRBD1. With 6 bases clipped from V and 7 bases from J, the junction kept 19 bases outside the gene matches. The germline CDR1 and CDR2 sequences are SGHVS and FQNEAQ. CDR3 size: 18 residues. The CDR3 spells CASSPSNRWGQGLNEQFF. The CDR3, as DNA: TGTGCCAGCAGTCCCAGCAATCGGTGGGGACAGGGTCTGAATGAGCAGTTCTTC.

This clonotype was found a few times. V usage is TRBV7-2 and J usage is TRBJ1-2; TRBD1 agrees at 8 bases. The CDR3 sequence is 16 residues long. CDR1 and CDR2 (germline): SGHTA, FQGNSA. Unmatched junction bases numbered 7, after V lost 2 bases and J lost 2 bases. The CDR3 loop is CASSLLAGGENYGYTF. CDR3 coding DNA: TGTGCCAGCAGCTTATTAGCAGGGGGCGAAAACTATGGCTACACCTTC.

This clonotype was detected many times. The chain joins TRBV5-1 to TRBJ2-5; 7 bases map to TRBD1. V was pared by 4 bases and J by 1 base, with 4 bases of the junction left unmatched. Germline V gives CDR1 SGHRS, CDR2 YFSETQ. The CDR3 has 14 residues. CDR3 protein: CASSVWTGQETQYF. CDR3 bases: TGCGCCAGCAGCGTTTGGACAGGCCAAGAGACCCAGTACTTC. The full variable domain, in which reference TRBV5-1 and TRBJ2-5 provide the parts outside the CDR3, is KAGVTQTPRYLIKTRGQQVTLSCSPISGHRSVSWYQQTPGQGLQFLFEYFSETQRNKGNFPGRFSGRQFSNSRSEMNVSTLELGDSALYLCASSVWTGQETQYFGPGTRLLVL.

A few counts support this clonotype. CDR3 in amino acids: CASSEGGTEAFF. CDR3 sequence (DNA): TGCGCCAGCAGCGAAGGGGGCACTGAAGCTTTCTTT. The chain joins TRBV5-1 to TRBJ1-1; a possible D gene is TRBD1 (6 bases). The CDR3 has 12 amino acids. Germline CDR1 SGHRS, CDR2 YFSETQ. Between the trimmed V and J ends, which lost 4 bases and 4 bases, there was a span of 8 bases.

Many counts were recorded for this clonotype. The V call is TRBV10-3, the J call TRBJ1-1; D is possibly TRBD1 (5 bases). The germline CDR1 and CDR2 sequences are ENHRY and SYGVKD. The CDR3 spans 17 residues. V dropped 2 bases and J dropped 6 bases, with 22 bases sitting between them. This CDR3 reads CAISETQPGGVRAEAFF. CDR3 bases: TGTGCCATCAGTGAGACTCAACCTGGAGGGGTTAGAGCTGAAGCTTTCTTT.

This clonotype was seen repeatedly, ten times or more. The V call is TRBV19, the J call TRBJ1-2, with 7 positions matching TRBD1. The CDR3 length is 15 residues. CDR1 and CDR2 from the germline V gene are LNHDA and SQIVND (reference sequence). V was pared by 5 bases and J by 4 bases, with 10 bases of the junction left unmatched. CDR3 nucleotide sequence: TGTGCCAGTAGTCTACCTGGGACAGTCCGCTATGGCTACACCTTC. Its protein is CASSLPGTVRYGYTF.

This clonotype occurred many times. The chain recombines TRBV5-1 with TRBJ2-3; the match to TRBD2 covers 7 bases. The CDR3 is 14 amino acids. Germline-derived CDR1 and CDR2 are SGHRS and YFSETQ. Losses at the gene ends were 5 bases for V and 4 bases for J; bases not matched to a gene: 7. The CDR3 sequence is CASRAASGADTQYF. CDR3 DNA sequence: TGCGCCAGCAGGGCGGCTAGCGGAGCAGATACGCAGTATTTT. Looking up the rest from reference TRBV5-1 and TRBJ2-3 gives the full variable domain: KAGVTQTPRYLIKTRGQQVTLSCSPISGHRSVSWYQQTPGQGLQFLFEYFSETQRNKGNFPGRFSGRQFSNSRSEMNVSTLELGDSALYLCASRAASGADTQYFGPGTRLTVL.

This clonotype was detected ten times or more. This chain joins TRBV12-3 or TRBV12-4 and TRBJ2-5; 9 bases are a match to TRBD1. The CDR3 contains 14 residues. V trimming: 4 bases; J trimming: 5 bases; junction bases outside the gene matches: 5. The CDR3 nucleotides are TGTGCCAGCAGTTCTACCGGGACAGGGGAGACCCAGTACTTC. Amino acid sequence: CASSSTGTGETQYF.

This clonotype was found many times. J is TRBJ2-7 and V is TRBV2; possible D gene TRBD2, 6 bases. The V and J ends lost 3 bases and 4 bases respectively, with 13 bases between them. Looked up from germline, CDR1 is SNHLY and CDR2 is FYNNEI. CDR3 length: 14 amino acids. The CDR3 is CASSEATGVYEQYF. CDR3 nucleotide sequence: TGTGCCAGCAGTGAGGCCACGGGAGTATACGAGCAGTACTTC.